The T cell receptor beta chain described here comes from a study of blood T cells in healthy people across ages (dated by TCRdb to the mid-2010s). For the wider study: In model experiments, template switching captured roughly one uniquely barcoded TCR beta cDNA molecule for every two T cells. Using deep sequencing normalized with unique cDNA molecular identifiers, the study measured how TCR beta repertoire diversity changes with age. Two additional independent replicas of 1 million unique cDNA reads from the same blood draw were analyzed for two donors (one aged 18 to 30 and one aged 80 or older). The donors were split into four age groups: young (average 16 years), middle-aged (39), aged (around 67) and long-lived (approximately 80). To avoid experimental bias, donors of different ages were spread randomly across the sequencing lanes.

This clonotype was picked up a small number of times. Its cognate antigen has yet to be identified. Qualities for individual bases were not recorded, and no much larger clone is one base off. Systemically healthy Caucasian individuals from Russia, 39 in total and aged roughly 6 to 100 years, were included as donors. Approximately 11 milliliters of peripheral blood were drawn from each donor into EDTA-treated Vacutainer tubes. Ficoll-Paque density-gradient centrifugation was used to isolate PBMCs, with at least 6 million obtained per sample. Total RNA, at least 6 micrograms per sample, was extracted from PBMCs with Trizol reagent. The percentages of naive CD45RAhigh/CD27high T cells were determined by flow cytometry on a PBMC aliquot from every donor. The paper as a whole reports these results and caveats: There was a strong correlation between observed TCR beta diversity and the percentage of naive T cells measured by flow cytometry. Estimates of total diversity from one million sequenced T cells were regarded as lower bounds and underestimates. Because profiling used bulk unsorted PBMCs, naive and antigen-experienced compartments could not be compared conclusively. Because donor CMV infection status was unknown, age-related changes in expanded clonotypes were potentially confounded. Observed TCR beta diversity per million T cells fell roughly linearly with age, and a significant reduction was already apparent by age about 38. Compared with the aged group, the long-lived group had more naive CD4+ T cells, fewer expanded clones and increased TCR diversity, a pattern suggesting age selection.

From the cysteine through the phenylalanine, the CDR3 covers 15 amino acids. The DNA shown is the 45-base CDR3, in frame from base 1. V has 6 bases trimmed and J has 2 bases trimmed; junction bases matching no gene number 7. The method was 5' RACE. The reads were generated on an Illumina HiSeq 2500. A second PCR of about 7 to 12 cycles was run with a J-beta primer mix and a sample-barcoded 5' primer. A unique molecular identifier was introduced onto each TCR beta cDNA molecule by a template-switch 5' adaptor carrying 12 random nucleotides. Each sample yielded at least 3 million CDR3-containing paired-end reads. First-strand cDNA synthesis was performed from all RNA using the Mint cDNA synthesis kit, with priming by a TRBC-specific oligonucleotide. Following uracil-DNA glycosylase treatment, all cDNA underwent a first 18-cycle PCR with the universal primers M1SS and BC2_uni_R. Regarding the original processing steps: For normalization, 1 million high-quality reads were randomly selected from each sample, with every read carrying a distinct molecular identifier. Instead of being binned into consensus sequences, reads with shared molecular identifiers were discarded. MiTCR, run with a Q25 quality threshold and the strictest error-elimination algorithm, handled CDR3 identification, clonotype clustering and error correction. A nonparametric unseen species model with Euler transformation was used to estimate a lower bound on total TCR beta diversity. The public reads were run again by TCRdb, first through fastp at Q25 and then through MiXCR, and only productive beta chains were kept. Rows are combined by CDR3 protein, so each entry shows the most common genes and DNA. V and J calls and clone size were set by TCRdb, not the authors. The sample table records over 600,000 distinct CDR3 sequences; over 40% of these occur just once. The ten largest clones capture around 30% of the sample.

The sequence derives from an elderly man in good health. Sample: blood. The V and J genes are TRBV12-3 or TRBV12-4 and TRBJ2-7, and TRBD1 aligns with 10 junction nucleotides. Read as DNA, the sequence is TGTGCCAGCAGCCCGTCCGGGACAGGGGCCTACGAGCAGTACTTC. Its translation is CASSPSGTGAYEQYF.